The 9 T cell receptor beta chains below were found in one sample sequenced in a study of regulatory T cells in long-lasting Graves disease. Time point reported: persistent/refractory GD, antithyroid drugs over 5 years with positive TRAb. Isolated PBMC RNA provided the starting material for the TCR library. The authors built TCR beta libraries using iRepertoire HTBI primers and Arm-PCR of CDR3 regions. TCRdb processed the multiplex PCR reads anew with MiXCR; each CDR3 protein has one entry. The sample lists over 300,000 distinct CDR3 sequences; less than 20% were seen once. The source was peripheral blood mononuclear cells (PBMCs), collected when the disease was refractory, from a patient treated with antithyroid drugs. Receptor source: a female donor with Graves disease.

This clonotype was counted only a few times. A much larger clonotype is one base distant, so this may be a read error. V is TRBV11-2 and J is TRBJ2-7, with D maybe TRBD2 (7 bases). Per germline, CDR1 SGHAT and CDR2 FQNNGV. The CDR3 consists of 13 residues. Written as DNA, the CDR3 is TGTGCCAGCCGACGGGGGGACACCTCCGAGCGGTACTTC. This codes for CASRRGDTSERYF.

This clonotype was observed many times. The gene calls are TRBV7-2 and TRBJ1-5; 10 positions agree with TRBD1. The CDR3 has 16 residues. After removal of 5 bases from V and 0 bases from J, the junction contained 4 bases not matched to a gene. Germline V CDR1 and CDR2: SGHTA, FQGNSA. The CDR3 loop is CASSLGTGDSNQPQHF. The CDR3 nucleotides are TGTGCCAGCAGCCTAGGGACAGGGGATAGCAATCAGCCCCAGCATTTT.

This clonotype has at least ten counts. The V call is TRBV24-1, the J call TRBJ2-5; D is ambiguous. The CDR3 totals 16 residues. CDR1 and CDR2 (germline): KGHDR, SFDVKD. Trimming cost V 5 bases and J 4 bases, with 19 bases left between them. The CDR3 region is CATSVSTVNQLETQYF. The CDR3 bases are TGTGCCACCAGTGTCTCGACGGTGAACCAGCTAGAGACCCAGTACTTC.

This clonotype was found many times. The CDR3 DNA reads as TGTGCCAGCAGTCCGACAGGGAATGGCTACACCTTC. This encodes CASSPTGNGYTF. The V gene is TRBV6-1, the J gene TRBJ1-2, with TRBD1 matching over 7 bases. The CDR3 extends over 12 amino acids. In germline, CDR1 is MNHNS, CDR2 SASEGT. V was pared by 5 bases and J by 6 bases, with 3 bases of the junction left unmatched.

This clonotype was counted many times. The chain combines TRBV10-3 with TRBJ2-7; D is unclear. CDR1 and CDR2 from the germline V gene are ENHRY and SYGVKD. This CDR3 is 11 amino acids long. Trimming pared 0 bases from V and 6 bases from J, leaving 3 bases between. DNA of the CDR3: TGTGCCATCAGTGAGTCGTTCGAGCAGTACTTC. Translation: CAISESFEQYF.

This clonotype was seen a handful of times. V usage is TRBV19 and J usage is TRBJ1-2, with unresolved D. CDR1 and CDR2 from the germline V gene are LNHDA and SQIVND (reference sequence). The CDR3 consists of 13 residues. V lost 10 bases to trimming and J lost 0 bases, with 12 bases between them. CDR3 sequence (DNA): TGTGCCACCACCGGAGCGTCTAACTATGGCTACACCTTC. Residues: CATTGASNYGYTF.

V usage is TRBV7-2 and J usage is TRBJ2-3, with D perhaps matching TRBD1 or TRBD2 (5 bases each). Germline V gives CDR1 SGHTA, CDR2 FQGNSA. Trimming removed 2 bases at V and 8 bases at J, with 29 bases between. The CDR3 consists of 19 residues. The CDR3 DNA reads TGTGCCAGCAGCTTATTTGTGGGCGCCTCTCCCTTGGCTGGGGGTACGCAGTATTTT. This translates into CASSLFVGASPLAGGTQYF.

This clonotype was seen more than once but under ten times. This chain connects TRBV12-3 or TRBV12-4 to TRBJ1-1, with D perhaps TRBD1 (5 bases). The CDR3 runs 14 residues. V was pared by 6 bases and J by 4 bases, with 15 bases between. Here the CDR3 reads CASSYGTSRTEAFF. Here the CDR3 DNA reads TGTGCCAGCAGCTACGGGACTTCCCGCACTGAAGCTTTCTTT.

The V gene is TRBV3-1, the J gene TRBJ1-5; 10 nucleotides line up with TRBD1. V shed 4 bases, J shed 2 bases, and the junction held 11 bases outside the gene matches. The CDR3 extends over 18 amino acids. Germline values: CDR1 LGHDT, CDR2 YNNKEL (reference sequence). The DNA of the CDR3 is TGTGCCAGCAGCCCTAATGTACCGACAGGGGGCCGCAATCAGCCCCAGCATTTT. Translating it yields CASSPNVPTGGRNQPQHF.